One and the same sample provided the 25 T cell receptor beta chains below, sequenced in a study of cytomegalovirus exposure and HLA in healthy donors. TCRdb keeps only in-frame clones here, not all; method: immunoSEQ multiplex PCR. The top ten clones hold 1.3% of a sample with some 85,000 clones, approximately 96% of them seen once. Source material: PBMCs. The receptors originated from a young woman in good health and CMV-seronegative.

The rearrangement links TRBV7-6 to TRBJ2-7, with 12 bases aligning to TRBD2. In germline, CDR1 is SGHVS, CDR2 FNYEAQ. The CDR3 is 13 amino acids. For the CDR3, the DNA is TGTGTGCTGACCGGACTAGCGGGGACCCGAGGATACTTC. This translates into CVLTGLAGTRGYF. The variable domain in full, completed from reference TRBV7-6 and TRBJ2-7, reads GAGVSQSPRYKVTKRGQDVALRCDPISGHVSLYWYRQALGQGPEFLTYFNYEAQQDKSGLPNDRFSAERPEGSISTLTIQRTEQRDSAMYRCVLTGLAGTRGYFGPGTRLTVT.

This clone was observed once. This chain joins TRBV11-3 and TRBJ2-2; D is ambiguous. Per germline, CDR1 SGHNT and CDR2 YENEEA. V was pared by 5 bases and J by 6 bases, with 10 bases between. The CDR3 spans 13 residues. The CDR3 DNA follows: TGTGCCAGCAGCCCACGAAGAGCCGGGGAGCTGTTTTTT. Translation gives CASSPRRAGELFF.

The chain is built from TRBV11-2 and TRBJ2-2; TRBD2 is a possible D gene (5 bases). The CDR3 totals 14 residues. CDR1 and CDR2 from the germline V gene are SGHAT and FQNNGV. V was trimmed by 5 bases and J by 3 bases, leaving 10 bases between them. The CDR3 spells CASSPTTDTGELFF. For the CDR3, the DNA is TGTGCCAGCAGCCCGACTACTGACACCGGGGAGCTGTTTTTT.

The chain is built from TRBV2 and TRBJ2-7, with a tentative D call TRBD1 (6 bases). There are 14 residues in the CDR3. Trimming cost V 6 bases and J 0 bases, with 12 bases left between them. CDR1 and CDR2 from the germline V gene are SNHLY and FYNNEI. CDR3 sequence: CASRLRGSSYEQYF. The CDR3 DNA reads as TGTGCCAGCAGGCTCAGGGGAAGCTCCTACGAGCAGTACTTC.

In DNA form, the CDR3 reads TGTGCCAGCAGCAGAGGGACTAGCGAAAGCACAGATACGCAGTATTTT. Translating gives CASSRGTSESTDTQYF. This rearrangement joins TRBV5-4 to TRBJ2-3; 10 bases map to TRBD2. The CDR3 loop spans 16 amino acids. V was pared by 4 bases and J by 0 bases, with 5 bases of the junction left unmatched. The germline V gene encodes CDR1 SGHNT and CDR2 YYREEE (reference sequence).

The rearrangement links TRBV25-1 to TRBJ2-6; D perhaps matches TRBD2 (7 bases). Trimming took 2 bases from V and 0 from J, leaving 14 bases between them. This CDR3 contains 18 residues. Germline-derived CDR1 and CDR2 are MGHDK and SYGVNS. This CDR3 reads CASSELGGGFSGANVLTF. The CDR3 DNA is TGTGCCAGCAGTGAACTTGGCGGGGGCTTCTCTGGGGCCAACGTCCTGACTTTC.

V usage is TRBV19 and J usage is TRBJ2-3; a possible D gene is TRBD1 (5 bases). The CDR3 has 13 residues. Between the trimmed V and J ends, which lost 10 bases and 0 bases, there was a span of 11 bases. The V gene's germline CDR1 is LNHDA and CDR2 SQIVND (reference sequence). CDR3 coding DNA: TGTGCCACCAGACAGCCTAGCACAGATACGCAGTATTTT. It encodes CATRQPSTDTQYF.

The CDR3 nucleotides read TGTGCCAGCAGCCAAGTAGAACTGGGGACAGGAGACCCCTACGAGCAGTACTTC. It yields the protein CASSQVELGTGDPYEQYF. The V and J genes are TRBV14 and TRBJ2-7, with 8 bases identical to TRBD1. V shed 1 base, J shed 2 bases, and the junction held 13 bases outside the gene matches. The germline V gene encodes CDR1 SGHDN and CDR2 FVKESK. The CDR3 totals 18 residues.

V is TRBV14 and J is TRBJ2-7, with unresolved D. Germline loops: CDR1 SGHDN, CDR2 FVKESK. Between the trimmed V and J ends, which lost 1 base and 3 bases, there was a span of 10 bases. CDR3 length: 14 amino acids. The CDR3 nucleotides are TGTGCCAGCAGCCAAGTTAGTCGTCTCTACGAGCAGTACTTC. It encodes CASSQVSRLYEQYF.

The genes are TRBV18 and TRBJ2-3, with D maybe TRBD2 (6 bases). The germline V gene encodes CDR1 KGHSH and CDR2 LQKENI. The CDR3 totals 15 residues. V was pared by 3 bases and J by 3 bases, with 13 bases between. The CDR3 sequence: CASSPFRESTDTQYF. The DNA for the CDR3 is TGTGCCAGCTCACCGTTCCGGGAGTCTACAGATACGCAGTATTTT.

This chain uses TRBV19 with TRBJ2-1; possible D gene TRBD2, 6 bases. Between the trimmed V and J ends, which lost 2 bases and 3 bases, there was a span of 11 bases. The CDR3 loop spans 15 amino acids. In germline, CDR1 is LNHDA, CDR2 SQIVND (reference sequence). CDR3 sequence: CASSISLANYNEQFF. DNA for the CDR3: TGTGCCAGTAGTATATCCCTAGCGAACTACAATGAGCAGTTCTTC.

This sequence joins TRBV30 and TRBJ1-1; D remains unclear. Per germline, CDR1 GTSNPN and CDR2 SVGIG (reference sequence). V lost 4 bases and J lost 1, with 13 bases in between. The CDR3 is 14 amino acids. The chain's CDR3 is CAWNPTSPNTEAFF. In DNA form, the CDR3 reads TGTGCCTGGAACCCTACTTCCCCGAACACTGAAGCTTTCTTT.

This chain connects TRBV15 to TRBJ2-7; 10 nucleotides agree with TRBD2. CDR3 length: 17 residues. From germline, CDR1 is LNHNV and CDR2 YYDKDF (reference sequence). V was pared by 1 base and J by 6 bases, with 12 bases of the junction left unmatched. Here the CDR3 DNA reads TGTGCCACCAGCAGAGGTGGACTAGCGGCGACTGCGGGCGAGCAGTACTTC. Translation: CATSRGGLAATAGEQYF.

The V call is TRBV19, the J call TRBJ1-1, with D unresolved. Trimming cost V 2 bases and J 7 bases, with 14 bases left between them. CDR3 length: 14 amino acids. Germline V gene lookup returns CDR1 LNHDA and CDR2 SQIVND (reference sequence). The CDR3, as DNA: TGTGCCAGTAGTATACCAAAAGCCCCCTTTGAAGCTTTCTTT. Translation gives CASSIPKAPFEAFF.

V is TRBV7-8 and J is TRBJ1-2, with a tentative D call TRBD1 (6 bases). V lost 5 bases and J lost 3, with 25 bases in between. The CDR3 sequence is 18 residues long. Germline CDR1 is SGHVS and CDR2 is FQNEAQ. The CDR3 reads CASSHKITTGLRDYGYTF. CDR3 nucleotide sequence: TGTGCCAGCAGCCATAAGATCACTACAGGGTTAAGAGACTATGGCTACACCTTC.

The rearrangement uses TRBV10-3 and TRBJ2-7, with TRBD1 identical over 9 bases. V gave up 7 bases and J gave up 3 bases; unmatched junction bases: 4. The CDR3 is 13 residues long. Germline CDR1 ENHRY, CDR2 SYGVKD. The CDR3 region is CAIMGQGFYEQYF. CDR3 DNA: TGTGCCATCATGGGACAGGGTTTCTACGAGCAGTACTTC.

The rearrangement uses TRBV2 and TRBJ2-5; D unclear. V lost 7 bases and J 3 bases, leaving 6 bases between the germline ends. Germline V gives CDR1 SNHLY, CDR2 FYNNEI. This CDR3 is 11 amino acids long. In DNA form, the CDR3 reads TGTGCCAGCAAAACGGAAGAGACCCAGTACTTC. Encoded protein: CASKTEETQYF.

CDR3 sequence: CASSFGGRQGDEKLFF. The CDR3, as DNA: TGTGCCAGCAGCTTCGGGGGGAGACAGGGGGATGAAAAACTGTTTTTT. This chain links TRBV7-2 with TRBJ1-4; TRBD1 aligns across 9 bases. The germline V gene has CDR1 SGHTA and CDR2 FQGNSA. The V and J ends lost 3 bases and 6 bases, in that order; junction bases with no gene match: 8. This CDR3 is built from 16 residues.

The chain is built from TRBV4-1 and TRBJ2-7; 7 nucleotides align to TRBD1. Germline CDR1 reads MGHRA; CDR2 reads YSYEKL. The CDR3 length is 15 residues. V was clipped by 0 bases and J by 1 base; unmatched bases: 3. CDR3 in DNA: TGCGCCAGCAGCCAAGATGGGGGACAGTCCTACGAGCAGTACTTC. This sequence encodes CASSQDGGQSYEQYF.

The count of this clone is one. The chain is built from TRBV7-2 and TRBJ1-4; D perhaps matches TRBD1 (5 bases). Germline CDR1 is SGHTA and CDR2 is FQGNSA. This CDR3 spans 15 amino acids. Between the trimmed V and J ends, which lost 5 bases and 0 bases, there was a span of 10 bases. The CDR3: CASSRDSSTNEKLFF. The CDR3 region has the DNA TGTGCCAGCAGCCGCGACAGCTCAACTAATGAAAAACTGTTTTTT.

The CDR3 region is CASSPGDRRYEQYF. The CDR3, as DNA: TGTGCCAGCTCACCAGGGGACAGGAGGTACGAGCAGTACTTC. The V gene is TRBV18, the J gene TRBJ2-7, with TRBD1 matching 8 bases. Germline CDR1 reads KGHSH; CDR2 reads LQKENI. The CDR3 extends over 14 amino acids. Germline trimming cut 2 bases from V and 4 bases from J; bases unmatched to any gene: 4.

V gene TRBV7-9 combines with J gene TRBJ1-1; TRBD1 matches at 7 bases. Germline-derived CDR1 and CDR2 are SEHNR and FQNEAQ (reference sequence). Trimming cost V 5 bases and J 0 bases; bases outside gene matches: 12. The CDR3 contains 17 residues. CDR3 nucleotides: TGTGCCAGCAGCCTAGGAATGGGACAGTCCATGAACACTGAAGCTTTCTTT. Amino acid sequence: CASSLGMGQSMNTEAFF.

The CDR3 DNA is TGTGCCAGCAGCCAAGTTGGGACTAGCGGGAGCTGGAAGTCCTACGAGCAGTACTTC. It is translated as CASSQVGTSGSWKSYEQYF. This chain connects TRBV14 to TRBJ2-7, with 14 bases that match TRBD2. Germline lookup yields CDR1 SGHDN and CDR2 FVKESK. The V gene end was trimmed by 1 base and the J gene end by 1 base; junction bases not matched to a gene: 9. CDR3 length: 19 amino acids.

This clone was observed once. CDR3 DNA sequence: TGTGCCAGCAGCTTAGCCACACTAGCGGGAGGGAATCTGTTCATCAATGAGCAGTTCTTC. It specifies CASSLATLAGGNLFINEQFF. This chain uses TRBV7-6 with TRBJ2-1; the match to TRBD2 covers 13 bases. Germline-derived CDR1 and CDR2 are SGHVS and FNYEAQ. J gave up 6 bases and V 0 bases, and 14 bases lay outside the gene matches. This CDR3 has 20 amino acids.

This clone was seen just once. The chain couples TRBV5-6 to TRBJ2-7; D gene uncertain. The V gene's germline CDR1 is SGHDT and CDR2 YYEEEE. Between the trimmed V and J ends, which lost 1 base and 2 bases, there was a span of 7 bases. CDR3 length equals 13 residues. The CDR3 region is CASSLLQTYEQYF. As DNA, the CDR3 is TGTGCCAGCAGCTTGTTGCAGACCTACGAGCAGTACTTC.